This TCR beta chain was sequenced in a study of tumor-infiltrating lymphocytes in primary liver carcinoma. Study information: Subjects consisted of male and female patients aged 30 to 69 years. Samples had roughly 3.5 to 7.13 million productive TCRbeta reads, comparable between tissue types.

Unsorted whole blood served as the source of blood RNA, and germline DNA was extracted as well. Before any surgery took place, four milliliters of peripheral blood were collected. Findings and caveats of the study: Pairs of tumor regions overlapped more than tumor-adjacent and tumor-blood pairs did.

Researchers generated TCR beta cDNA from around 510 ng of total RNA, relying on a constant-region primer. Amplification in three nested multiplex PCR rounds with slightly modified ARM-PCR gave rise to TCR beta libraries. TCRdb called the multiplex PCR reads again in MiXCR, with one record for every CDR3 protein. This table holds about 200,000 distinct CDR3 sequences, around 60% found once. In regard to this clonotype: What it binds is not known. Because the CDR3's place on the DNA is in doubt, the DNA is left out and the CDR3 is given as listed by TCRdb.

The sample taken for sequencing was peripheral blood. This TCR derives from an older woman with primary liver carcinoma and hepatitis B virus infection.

This CDR3 is CSVGAGTGVGTQHF. The chain employs TRBV29-1 and TRBJ2-5; the D call in the table, TRBD1, was not verified against the DNA. Both ends counted, the CDR3 spans 14 residues. Germline V gene lookup returns CDR1 SQVTM and CDR2 ANQGSEA.